Below are 10 T cell receptor beta chains sequenced from a single sample in a study of blood T cell repertoires in COVID-19. The data were produced by immunoSEQ multiplex PCR, yet TCRdb's version contains in-frame clones alone and is incomplete. The sample includes roughly 39,000 clones, approximately 79% of them seen just once. Sequenced input: peripheral blood. These receptor sequences come from a man between 65 and 80 years old with acute or convalescent COVID-19.

This clone was seen only once. The chain recombines TRBV19 with TRBJ2-7; tentative D call: TRBD1 (6 bases). Germline loops: CDR1 LNHDA, CDR2 SQIVND (reference sequence). V was shortened by 5 bases and J by 3 bases, with 14 bases between the two germline ends. This CDR3 comprises 14 residues. CDR3 in amino acids: CASSSARGGYEQYF. CDR3 coding DNA: TGTGCCAGTAGTTCCGCCCGAGGGGGCTACGAGCAGTACTTC.

The CDR3 nucleotides read TGTGCCAGCAGCCCAGGTGACAGGGCTTTCACTGAAGCTTTCTTT. Protein product: CASSPGDRAFTEAFF. The genes are TRBV28 and TRBJ1-1; 7 bases align to TRBD1. The CDR3 is 15 amino acids. The germline CDR1 and CDR2 sequences are MDHEN and SYDVKM. The J segment lost 4 bases and the V segment lost 6 bases, leaving 11 bases of the junction unmatched. The full variable domain, its missing parts supplied by reference TRBV28 and TRBJ1-1, is DVKVTQSSRYLVKRTGEKVFLECVQDMDHENMFWYRQDPGLGLRLIYFSYDVKMKEKGDIPEGYSVSREKKERFSLILESASTNQTSMYLCASSPGDRAFTEAFFGQGTRLTVV.

This clone was observed a few times. J is TRBJ2-1 and V is TRBV6-1; TRBD2 matches at 11 bases. Germline V gives CDR1 MNHNS, CDR2 SASEGT. The CDR3 has 17 amino acids. The V gene end was trimmed by 1 base and the J gene end by 6 bases; junction bases not matched to a gene: 8. The CDR3 region is CASSEVLLGTSGNEQFF. Here the CDR3 DNA reads TGTGCCAGCAGTGAAGTATTACTAGGGACTAGCGGCAATGAGCAGTTCTTC.

Regarding this clone: A junction boundary mismatches the germline segment, possibly from a read error. The V call is TRBV7-7, the J call TRBJ2-2, with D tentatively TRBD2 (5 bases). This CDR3 region has 14 residues. Germline V gives CDR1 SSHAT, CDR2 FNYEAQ (reference sequence). The CDR3 spells CASTPVAGAGELFF. DNA for the CDR3: TGTGCTAGCACCCCGGTAGCCGGGGCCGGGGAGCTGTTTTTT.

This clone came up a few times. The rearrangement uses TRBV14 and TRBJ2-2; TRBD1 matches 12 bases. The CDR3 contains 19 residues. Germline assignment: CDR1 SGHDN and CDR2 FVKESK. Trimming cost V 8 bases and J 6 bases; bases outside gene matches: 19. In DNA, the CDR3 is TGTGCCAGCGCAGCTATGACCGGGACAGGGGGCGCAACGGCCGGGGAGCTGTTTTTT. Translated, it gives CASAAMTGTGGATAGELFF.

The chain couples TRBV6-5 to TRBJ2-2; 8 nucleotides agree with TRBD1. The length of the CDR3 is 15 residues. J was trimmed by 7 bases and V by 7 bases; bases with no gene match: 11. CDR1 and CDR2 from the germline V gene are MNHEY and SVGAGI. CDR3 nucleotide sequence: TGTGCCAGCAATCTACGGACAGGGACCATCGGGGAGCTGTTTTTT. Amino acids: CASNLRTGTIGELFF.

The rearrangement links TRBV25-1 to TRBJ2-4, with 8 bases that match TRBD1. CDR1 is MGHDK and CDR2 is SYGVNS in the germline V gene. V shed 1 base and J 3 bases; nucleotides not matched to a gene: 8. There are 17 residues in the CDR3. The CDR3 region is CASSESGAGGVKNIQYF. Written as DNA, the CDR3 is TGTGCCAGCAGTGAATCGGGGGCAGGGGGCGTCAAAAACATTCAGTACTTC.

The rearrangement links TRBV27 to TRBJ2-3; perhaps TRBD2 as D (5 bases). V dropped 7 bases and J dropped 5 bases, with 10 bases sitting between them. Germline-derived CDR1 and CDR2 are MNHEY and SMNVEV (reference sequence). This CDR3 spans 12 amino acids. The CDR3 reads CASKKSGDTQYF. The CDR3 coding sequence is TGTGCCAGCAAGAAGAGCGGAGATACGCAGTATTTT.

The CDR3: CATSRVGQTLTNYGYTF. The CDR3 bases are TGTGCCACCAGCAGAGTGGGACAGACGCTAACTAACTATGGCTACACCTTC. V usage is TRBV15 and J usage is TRBJ1-2; 7 nucleotides align to TRBD1. The CDR3 has 17 amino acids. The germline V gene encodes CDR1 LNHNV and CDR2 YYDKDF (reference sequence). Trimming removed 1 base from V and 0 bases from J; junction bases left unmatched: 8.

The chain joins TRBV28 to TRBJ1-3; D is undetermined. V was pared by 3 bases and J by 1 base, with 7 bases between. Germline loops: CDR1 MDHEN, CDR2 SYDVKM. This CDR3 has 14 residues. CDR3 amino acids: CASSFQSSGNTIYF. CDR3 DNA: TGTGCCAGCAGTTTCCAGTCTTCTGGAAACACCATATATTTT.